The sequence of this T cell receptor (beta chain) was determined in a study of T cell repertoires in cytomegalovirus infection. Across the study: The authors relied on CMV epitopes, both recently identified HLA-C-restricted and well-studied HLA-B-restricted. In public TCR beta signatures, there were indications of both CMV infection and matching HLA type.

Study-level results: Based on cumulative public TCR beta family frequency, carriers of CMV plus the relevant HLA were identified. CMV-specific TCR beta clonotypes restricted by HLA-C dominated the ex vivo response.

The CDR3 loop spans 16 amino acids. The trim removed 2 bases at V and 4 bases at J, leaving 7 bases unmatched. CDR1 is DFQATT and CDR2 is SNEGSKA in the germline V gene (reference sequence). One entry per CDR3 protein, called by TCRdb with MiXCR from the reads. Here the sample spans about 830,000 distinct CDR3 sequences, around a third being singletons. As concerns this clonotype: Its specificity is unknown.

V is TRBV20-1 and J is TRBJ2-3, with 12 bases lining up with TRBD2. This TCR was recovered from a human donor in good health (CMV status not recorded). Some clones in this sample may be carry-over from other donors' samples. Sequencing was performed on cultured CD8+ T cells from PBMCs, taken from culture after CMV antigen stimulation. CDR3 loop: CSARPTSSGGADTQYF. The CDR3 coding sequence is TGCAGTGCTAGACCGACTTCTAGCGGGGGGGCAGATACGCAGTATTTT.